This T cell receptor beta chain was recorded in a study of blood T cell repertoires in COVID-19. About the research overall: Specimens from acute and convalescent COVID-19 originated in the United States, Italy and Spain. Sources were T cells, B-cell-depleted T cells, or PBMCs; the material itself was cDNA or gDNA.

Deletions cut 5 bases from V and 1 base from J, with 9 bases between. CDR3 length: 13 residues. Germline CDR1 and CDR2: MGHRA and YSYEKL. Study processing details: Amplification with reference gene primers provided the estimates of nucleated cell counts. Repertoires were generated with immunoSEQ multiplex PCR, while TCRdb's copy carries only in-frame clones and drops some. D and trimming come from the DNA, and the V and J calls and clone size come from that table. The table lists about 73,000 clones, approximately 88% of them singletons. This chain uses TRBV4-1 with TRBJ2-7; D remains ambiguous. This clonotype was sampled from a man at least 80 years old with active or convalescent COVID-19. The sequencing input was peripheral blood. The CDR3 sequence is CASSKPGSYEQYF. The CDR3 coding sequence is TGCGCCAGCAGCAAACCCGGTTCCTACGAGCAGTACTTC.